One T cell receptor beta chain is described in this entry. Its antigen is unidentified. These data originate in a study of T cells in Graves' hyperthyroidism and ophthalmopathy. Whole-study findings and limits: Blood also held most thyroid clonotypes expanded beyond 0.001.

Germline V CDR1 and CDR2: SQVTM, ANQGSEA. V gave up 8 bases and J gave up 8 bases, with 18 bases separating them. The CDR3 runs 12 residues. Patients counted as stable if ophthalmopathy did not develop within 18 months. The CDR3 regions of TCR beta were amplified from RNA transcripts. HTBI primers drove first-round RT-PCR of the TCR CDR3. TCRdb called the multiplex PCR reads again in MiXCR, with one record for every CDR3 protein. Of about 840,000 distinct CDR3 sequences listed, around 39% were seen once; the top ten hold about 8.9%. The source is a man younger than 35 with Graves' hyperthyroidism. The source material was blood. The V gene is TRBV29-1, the J gene TRBJ1-2, with a tentative D call TRBD1 (6 bases). The CDR3 loop reads CSLASGGRGYTF. The CDR3 coding sequence is TGCAGCTTAGCGTCGGGGGGGCGAGGCTACACCTTC.